Sequencing of this TCR beta chain was carried out in a study of T-cell memory formation after mild COVID-19. Study as a whole: The study found TCR clusters largely donor specific.

Ten or more counts support this clonotype. From the 5' RACE reads, TCRdb called clonotypes with MiXCR, one entry per CDR3 protein. The table has more than 110,000 distinct CDR3 sequences, 14% to 15% seen once; the top ten hold 25% to 30%. There are 13 residues in the CDR3. Germline V gene sequence: CDR1 SGHVS, CDR2 FNYEAQ. The V gene lost 3 bases and the J gene lost 4 bases, with 6 bases spanning the gap. Sequencing was done on a sample of PBMCs or a T cell subset sorted from them (not recorded which). The gene calls are TRBV7-6 and TRBJ2-2; D perhaps matches TRBD2 (6 bases). The source of this sequence is an adult woman who had mild COVID-19 (a few samples of this study predate the infection). Cell type and time point are not known. CDR3 in DNA: TGTGCCAGCAGCTTCGGGGGCACCGGGGAGCTGTTTTTT. It encodes CASSFGGTGELFF.